The 14 T cell receptor beta chains in this list originate from one sample, sequenced in a study of shared clonotypes between healthy human individuals. Assay used: immunoSEQ multiplex PCR; TCRdb lists only in-frame clones, some missing. This sample has about a million clones; 60% to 80% occur once, and the top ten carry almost 0.9%. Sequencing used memory CD4+ T cells from PBMCs. Subset here: CD45RA-negative fraction. These TCRs come from a man aged 18 to 29 in good health. Some clones in this sample may be carry-over from other donors' samples.

The chain is built from TRBV9 and TRBJ1-3; unclear D gene. The V gene's germline CDR1 is SGDLS and CDR2 YYNGEE. Trimming left V 0 bases short and J 0 bases short, with 7 bases between. The CDR3 contains 15 residues. The CDR3 bases are TGTGCCAGCAGCGTAGGCAGTCCCTCTGGAAACACCATATATTTT. This translates into CASSVGSPSGNTIYF.

This sequence joins TRBV18 and TRBJ1-4; TRBD1 is a possible D gene (5 bases). CDR1 is KGHSH and CDR2 is LQKENI in the germline V gene. Between the trimmed V and J ends, which lost 5 bases and 0 bases, there was a span of 10 bases. The CDR3 covers 15 residues. Here the CDR3 DNA reads TGTGCCAGCTCAACGGACATTGCAACTAATGAAAAACTGTTTTTT. This sequence encodes CASSTDIATNEKLFF.

The chain links TRBV5-1 to TRBJ2-5, with D maybe TRBD1 (5 bases). V lost 2 bases, J lost 2 bases, and 13 bases lay in between. CDR3 length: 15 amino acids. Germline CDR1 is SGHRS and CDR2 is YFSETQ. The CDR3, as DNA: TGCGCCAGCAGCTTATTGGCGGCAGGGCAAGAGACCCAGTACTTC. It encodes CASSLLAAGQETQYF.

On this clone itself: A read error may account for a junction end that differs from germline. The chain couples TRBV6-5 to TRBJ1-2; D might be TRBD1 (5 bases). Germline values: CDR1 MNHEY, CDR2 SVGAGI. The CDR3 has 13 amino acids. The CDR3 sequence: CTSIRTGYYGYTF. The DNA of the CDR3 is TGTACCAGCATCCGTACAGGCTACTATGGCTACACCTTC.

V gene TRBV7-2 combines with J gene TRBJ2-4; no clear D gene. Trimming stripped 3 bases from V and 0 bases from J, with 9 bases between. Germline CDR1 and CDR2: SGHTA and FQGNSA. This CDR3 has 15 residues. The CDR3 DNA reads TGTGCCAGCAGCTTTAGGGCCATAGCCAAAAACATTCAGTACTTC. It is translated as CASSFRAIAKNIQYF.

The V gene is TRBV19, the J gene TRBJ1-1, with D perhaps matching TRBD1 (5 bases). V was cut by 0 bases and J by 9 bases, with 14 bases left in between. The CDR3 spans 14 residues. Germline CDR1 LNHDA, CDR2 SQIVND (reference sequence). The CDR3 sequence: CASSIERGNPKAFF. The CDR3 DNA follows: TGTGCCAGTAGTATAGAGCGGGGGAACCCAAAAGCTTTCTTT.

The chain combines TRBV2 with TRBJ2-4, with D maybe TRBD1 (6 bases). This CDR3 has 14 amino acids. Germline V lookup: CDR1 SNHLY, CDR2 FYNNEI. The germline V and J ends were trimmed by 7 bases and 1 base, with 11 bases remaining between them. The CDR3 reads CASTYQGAKNIQYF. CDR3 nucleotides: TGTGCCAGCACCTACCAGGGGGCCAAAAACATTCAGTACTTC. Full variable domain (remainder filled in from reference TRBV2 and TRBJ2-4): EPEVTQTPSHQVTQMGQEVILRCVPISNHLYFYWYRQILGQKVEFLVSFYNNEISEKSEIFDDQFSVERPDGSNFTLKIRSTKLEDSAMYFCASTYQGAKNIQYFGAGTRLSVL.

The chain combines TRBV6-4 with TRBJ1-1; 8 bases match TRBD1. Germline CDR1 and CDR2: MRHNA and SNTAGT. The V gene end was trimmed by 5 bases and the J gene end by 4 bases; junction bases not matched to a gene: 3. CDR3 size: 13 residues. CDR3 sequence reads: CASSYRGGTEAFF. CDR3 DNA sequence: TGTGCCAGCAGTTACAGGGGGGGCACTGAAGCTTTCTTT.

This clone turned up a few times. V gene TRBV27 combines with J gene TRBJ2-7; 7 bases line up with TRBD2. Per the germline V gene, CDR1 is MNHEY and CDR2 is SMNVEV (reference sequence). J was trimmed by 5 bases and V by 6 bases; bases with no gene match: 10. The CDR3 covers 14 residues. DNA of the CDR3: TGTGCCAGCAGCCCCCTAGGCGGGAGCAACGAGCAGTACTTC. It translates to CASSPLGGSNEQYF.

This chain links TRBV11-2 with TRBJ1-1; D gene uncertain. Germline lookup yields CDR1 SGHAT and CDR2 FQNNGV. Trimming pared 5 bases from V and 0 bases from J, leaving 13 bases between. This CDR3 has 15 residues. The CDR3 DNA follows: TGTGCCAGCAGCCCACAAGGGCGGTTGAACACTGAAGCTTTCTTT. Its protein is CASSPQGRLNTEAFF.

The rearrangement joins TRBV9 to TRBJ2-5, with 9 bases lining up with TRBD2. The V gene's germline CDR1 is SGDLS and CDR2 YYNGEE. V shed 0 bases and J 5 bases; nucleotides not matched to a gene: 11. The CDR3 consists of 17 residues. CDR3 in DNA: TGTGCCAGCAGCGTAGGAATAGCGGGAGATAATTGGGAGACCCAGTACTTC. Protein product: CASSVGIAGDNWETQYF. Full variable domain (rest looked up from reference TRBV9 and TRBJ2-5): DSGVTQTPKHLITATGQRVTLRCSPRSGDLSVYWYQQSLDQGLQFLIQYYNGEERAKGNILERFSAQQFPDLHSELNLSSLELGDSALYFCASSVGIAGDNWETQYFGPGTRLLVL.

This sequence joins TRBV27 and TRBJ2-1; the match to TRBD2 covers 10 bases. CDR1 MNHEY and CDR2 SMNVEV come from the germline V gene (reference sequence). The CDR3 totals 15 residues. The J segment lost 5 bases and the V segment lost 8 bases, leaving 9 bases of the junction unmatched. The CDR3 region has the DNA TGTGCCAGCCGCTCTAGCGGGAGCGGTAACAATGAGCAGTTCTTC. It yields the protein CASRSSGSGNNEQFF.

The V gene is TRBV7-2, the J gene TRBJ1-1; no definite D call. V was cut by 1 base and J by 0 bases, with 6 bases left in between. Germline assignment: CDR1 SGHTA and CDR2 FQGNSA. The length of the CDR3 is 14 residues. The DNA of the CDR3 is TGTGCCAGCAGCTTAGGGACTATGAACACTGAAGCTTTCTTT. This codes for CASSLGTMNTEAFF.

A note on this clone: Given a far larger clone just one base away, this is likely a sequencing read error. Other DNA sequences from this sample encode an identical CDR3 as well. This chain connects TRBV4-1 to TRBJ2-7, with a weak D call TRBD1 (6 bases). Trimming stripped 2 bases from V and 1 base from J, with 15 bases between. The germline CDR1 and CDR2 sequences are MGHRA and YSYEKL. The CDR3 is made up of 16 amino acids. CDR3 nucleotide sequence: TGCGCCAGCAGCCAAACAGCAGGGGTAAGGTCCTACGAGCAGTACTTC. As protein: CASSQTAGVRSYEQYF.